Listed below are T cell receptor beta chains from one sample, sequenced in a study of PD-1 blockade in classical Hodgkin lymphoma. Clones were read by immunoSEQ multiplex PCR, and TCRdb kept only the in-frame ones, dropping some. In the table there are about 97,000 clones, approximately 83% of which are singletons. The source was peripheral blood mononuclear cells (PBMCs), collected at baseline. The origin of the receptors is a human donor with classical Hodgkin lymphoma. Each CDR3 is given with its conserved first and last residue. The order of the fields is CDR3 DNA, CDR3 protein, clone size, D gene, V gene, J gene. A D gene is named only where the DNA matches it firmly. Rows give clone size only sometimes, using once, few, many, or a class for an expanded clone.

DNA: TGTGCCAGCAGCTCGCCACTCGGACAGGCAAACATTCAGTACTTC
CDR3: CASSSPLGQANIQYF
size: NA
D: TRBD1
V: TRBV5-4
J: TRBJ2-4

DNA: TGTGCCAGCAGTGCGGACGAGGGGGAGACCCAGTACTTC
CDR3: CASSADEGETQYF
size: NA
D: NA
V: TRBV5-4
J: TRBJ2-5

DNA: TGTGCCAGCAGCTTAGCCCCCAACGAGCAGTACTTC
CDR3: CASSLAPNEQYF
size: NA
D: NA
V: TRBV7-2
J: TRBJ2-7

DNA: TGTGCCAGCAGTCCACAGGGGACAGGGGCCAACGTCCTGACTTTC
CDR3: CASSPQGTGANVLTF
size: NA
D: TRBD1
V: TRBV6-5
J: TRBJ2-6

DNA: TGTGCCACTCTCCACGGGGGAGATACGCAGTATTTT
CDR3: CATLHGGDTQYF
size: NA
D: NA
V: TRBV6-1
J: TRBJ2-3

DNA: TGTGCCAGCAGTTTATCCCCGGACCTCTCCTACAATGAGCAGTTCTTC
CDR3: CASSLSPDLSYNEQFF
size: NA
D: NA
V: TRBV28
J: TRBJ2-1

DNA: TGTGCCAGTAGTATCAGTGGGATCGCTGAAGCTTTCTTT
CDR3: CASSISGIAEAFF
size: NA
D: NA
V: TRBV19
J: TRBJ1-1

DNA: TGTGCCAGCATAGGAGGGAGGGCCTACGAGCAGTACTTC
CDR3: CASIGGRAYEQYF
size: NA
D: TRBD2
V: TRBV2
J: TRBJ2-7

DNA: TGTGCCAGCTCACCATTTGGAGCGGGAGGGACCTACGAGCAGTACTTC
CDR3: CASSPFGAGGTYEQYF
size: NA
D: TRBD2
V: TRBV18
J: TRBJ2-7

DNA: TGTGCCATCAGCCCCCGCGACAATGAGCAGTTCTTC
CDR3: CAISPRDNEQFF
size: few
D: NA
V: TRBV10-3
J: TRBJ2-1

DNA: TGTGCCTGGAGTGAGGACAGGGGAGAAAAACTGTTTTTT
CDR3: CAWSEDRGEKLFF
size: few
D: TRBD1
V: TRBV30
J: TRBJ1-4

DNA: TGTGCCAGCAGTTACGCCAGCGGGAGGGTAGAGACCCAGTACTTC
CDR3: CASSYASGRVETQYF
size: NA
D: TRBD2
V: TRBV6-5
J: TRBJ2-5

DNA: TGTGCCAGCAGCTTAGTAGCGGGAGGGGCCTACGAGCAGTACTTC
CDR3: CASSLVAGGAYEQYF
size: NA
D: TRBD2
V: TRBV7-2
J: TRBJ2-7

DNA: TGTGCCAGCAGCTTAACAGGGGCGCAAAAGACCCAGTACTTC
CDR3: CASSLTGAQKTQYF
size: NA
D: TRBD1
V: TRBV7-9
J: TRBJ2-5

DNA: TGTGCCAGCACTCGGAACAATCAGCCCCAGCATTTT
CDR3: CASTRNNQPQHF
size: NA
D: NA
V: TRBV2
J: TRBJ1-5

DNA: TGTGCCAGTACCGATAGGACTAGCCGCTTCTCTGGGGCCAACGTCCTGACTTTC
CDR3: CASTDRTSRFSGANVLTF
size: NA
D: TRBD2
V: TRBV19
J: TRBJ2-6

DNA: TGTGCCAGCAGCTCCCAACAGTTGGATGGCTACACCTTC
CDR3: CASSSQQLDGYTF
size: NA
D: NA
V: TRBV7-9
J: TRBJ1-2

DNA: TGTGCCAGCAGTTTTTCCCCTAGGGGGACAGCGTCGGGCTACACCTTC
CDR3: CASSFSPRGTASGYTF
size: NA
D: TRBD1
V: TRBV28
J: TRBJ1-2

DNA: TGTGCCAGCAGCCCAAGCCCCGGACTAGCAGCGGAGACCCAGTACTTC
CDR3: CASSPSPGLAAETQYF
size: NA
D: TRBD2
V: TRBV13
J: TRBJ2-5

DNA: TGTGCCAGCAGAGGGACTATTACGGGGTACGAGCAGTACTTC
CDR3: CASRGTITGYEQYF
size: NA
D: TRBD2
V: TRBV6-6
J: TRBJ2-7

DNA: TGCGCCAGCAACAGGGATTTGGGGAACACTGAAGCTTTCTTT
CDR3: CASNRDLGNTEAFF
size: NA
D: NA
V: TRBV10-2
J: TRBJ1-1

DNA: TGTGCCAGCAGCTCCCCGGCGGGAAGTAATGAGCAGTTCTTC
CDR3: CASSSPAGSNEQFF
size: NA
D: NA
V: TRBV7-3
J: TRBJ2-1

DNA: TGTGCCAGCAGCTTACTGGGAGGGGTCAATGAGCAGTTCTTC
CDR3: CASSLLGGVNEQFF
size: NA
D: TRBD2
V: TRBV7-2
J: TRBJ2-1

DNA: TGTGCCAGCAGCTTAAGGGCTAGCGGAGCTAGCACAGATACGCAGTATTTT
CDR3: CASSLRASGASTDTQYF
size: NA
D: TRBD2
V: TRBV7-9
J: TRBJ2-3

DNA: TGTCAGTCTAGGCAGGGGGCCTATGGCTACACCTTC
CDR3: CQSRQGAYGYTF
size: few
D: TRBD1
V: TRBV15
J: TRBJ1-2

DNA: TGTGCCAGCAGTGACTTCCGGGGTGAGCAGTTCTTC
CDR3: CASSDFRGEQFF
size: few
D: NA
V: TRBV6-4
J: TRBJ2-1

DNA: TGTGCCAGCAGTCCCCCGGGCCGTAACACTGAAGCTTTCTTT
CDR3: CASSPPGRNTEAFF
size: NA
D: NA
V: TRBV6-5
J: TRBJ1-1

DNA: TGTGCCAGCAGCGTAGCTGGTAGCGGGGAATACAATGAGCAGTTCTTC
CDR3: CASSVAGSGEYNEQFF
size: NA
D: TRBD2
V: TRBV9
J: TRBJ2-1

DNA: TGTGCCAGCAGCTTGTGGACAGTCTCCTACAATGAGCAGTTCTTC
CDR3: CASSLWTVSYNEQFF
size: NA
D: NA
V: TRBV5-5
J: TRBJ2-1

DNA: TGTGCCAGCACCGCCGCCCCAGGTGGCAATCAGCCCCAGCATTTT
CDR3: CASTAAPGGNQPQHF
size: once
D: NA
V: TRBV6-1
J: TRBJ1-5

DNA: TGTGCCAGCAGCGGAAGAAGTGATACGCAGTATTTT
CDR3: CASSGRSDTQYF
size: NA
D: NA
V: TRBV13
J: TRBJ2-3

DNA: TGCGCCACCCAACGGGACTACCAAGAGACCCAGTACTTC
CDR3: CATQRDYQETQYF
size: NA
D: NA
V: TRBV5-1
J: TRBJ2-5